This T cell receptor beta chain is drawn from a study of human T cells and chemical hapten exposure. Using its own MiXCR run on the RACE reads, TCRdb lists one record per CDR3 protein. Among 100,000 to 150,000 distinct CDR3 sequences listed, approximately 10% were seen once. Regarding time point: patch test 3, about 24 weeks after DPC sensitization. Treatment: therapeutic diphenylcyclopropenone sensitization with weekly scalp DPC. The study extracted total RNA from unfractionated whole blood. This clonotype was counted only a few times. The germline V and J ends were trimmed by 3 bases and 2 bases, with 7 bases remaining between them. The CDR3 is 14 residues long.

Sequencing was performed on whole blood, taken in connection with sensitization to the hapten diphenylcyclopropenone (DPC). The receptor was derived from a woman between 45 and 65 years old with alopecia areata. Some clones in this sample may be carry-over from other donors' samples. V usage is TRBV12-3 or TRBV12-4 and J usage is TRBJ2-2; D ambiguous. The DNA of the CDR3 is TGTGCCAGCAGTTTGGGCAGAAACACCGGGGAGCTGTTTTTT. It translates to CASSLGRNTGELFF.